This TCR beta chain is from a study of blood T cells in healthy people across ages. Unmatched junction bases numbered 10, after V lost 5 bases and J lost 6 bases. The CDR3 has 15 residues. The V gene's germline CDR1 is LNHNV and CDR2 YYDKDF (reference sequence). A second PCR, run for 7 to 11 cycles, used a sample-barcoded 5' primer plus a J-beta primer mix. From the 5' RACE reads, TCRdb called clonotypes with MiXCR, one entry per CDR3 protein. Among roughly 1 million distinct CDR3 sequences, about 25% were seen once, and the ten largest hold about 0.72%. Notes on the study in general: A strong correlation was found between TCR beta diversity and the percentage of naive T cells. Across the age range, TCR beta diversity per million T cells fell in a roughly linear way. Long-lived donors had more naive CD4+ cells and higher diversity than aged donors.

For this clonotype: No antigen is known for it.

The sample was also linked to a second study, of T cells of mothers and their children.

This receptor was taken from a girl aged 2-10 years in good health. Sequencing used blood. The rearrangement joins TRBV15 to TRBJ2-4, with 7 bases fitting TRBD1. CDR3 sequence: CATSRNRGDGNIQYF. As DNA, the CDR3 is TGTGCCACCAGCCGAAACAGGGGTGACGGAAACATTCAGTACTTC.